This T cell receptor (beta chain) was recovered during a study of OX40 agonist ivuxolimab in advanced cancers. Study at large: In this cohort, patients received ivuxolimab, an agonistic anti-OX40 (CD134) antibody.

General study points: CD4+ and CD8+ blood T cells expanded clonally by week 6 at 0.1 to 3.0 mg/kg. Nonresponders included some who also had low normalized T-cell clonal expansion.

The V gene's germline CDR1 is SGHTA and CDR2 FQGNSA. The CDR3 has 15 residues. Trimming cost V 5 bases and J 0 bases, with 14 bases left between them. Assay: immunoSEQ multiplex PCR; the TCRdb copy retains only in-frame clones and omits some. The table lists 60,000 to 70,000 clones, approximately 90% of them singletons. At cycle 4 day 1, cycle 7 day 1, and baseline, blood was sampled. Remarks on this clone: Its specificity is unknown. Other DNA sequences within the sample encode an identical CDR3.

The chain couples TRBV7-2 to TRBJ2-7; D perhaps matches TRBD2 (6 bases). Sample: CD4+ or CD8+ T cells sorted from blood, taken in a trial of the OX40 agonist ivuxolimab. The sequence was collected from an adult with an advanced solid tumor such as melanoma, head and neck, liver or kidney cancer. This CDR3 reads CASSLNSGVSYEQYF. For the CDR3, the DNA is TGTGCCAGCAGCCTTAATAGCGGAGTCTCCTACGAGCAGTACTTC. Filled out from reference TRBV7-2 and TRBJ2-7, the complete variable domain reads GAGVSQSPSNKVTEKGKDVELRCDPISGHTALYWYRQSLGQGLEFLIYFQGNSAPDKSGLPSDRFSAERTGGSVSTLTIQRTQQEDSAVYLCASSLNSGVSYEQYFGPGTRLTVT.